This T cell receptor beta chain is drawn from a study of blood T cell repertoires in COVID-19. Across the study: Sites in the United States, Italy and Spain provided acute and convalescent COVID-19 samples. The analysed material was cDNA or gDNA that came from T cells, B-cell-depleted T cells, or PBMCs.

Germline V gene sequence: CDR1 SGHDT, CDR2 YYEEEE. The junction had 8 bases not matched to a gene; V was cut back by 4 bases and J by 0 bases. This CDR3 has 16 residues. Produced via immunoSEQ multiplex PCR; TCRdb's table is partial and in-frame only. The sample consists of under 40,000 clones, more than 80% of them appearing once. V and J are TRBV5-6 and TRBJ1-1; 8 positions agree with TRBD1. This clonotype originated in a woman in her 70s with acute or convalescent COVID-19. Sequences were obtained from peripheral blood. The CDR3 region has the DNA TGTGCCAGCAGCCACAGGACAGGGTTGATGAACACTGAAGCTTTCTTT. Protein product: CASSHRTGLMNTEAFF.